This T cell receptor (beta chain) stems from a study of CD8 T cells in Susac syndrome. RNA totalling roughly 0.5 to 1 ug underwent reverse transcription with random hexamers. In TCRdb, the immunoSEQ multiplex PCR reads were re-called with MiXCR into one record per CDR3 protein. Here the sample spans about 110,000 distinct CDR3 sequences, about 95% being singletons. The table lists this clonotype with a few counts. V was shortened by 2 bases and J by 0 bases, with 7 bases between the two germline ends. This CDR3 comprises 14 residues. CDR1 SGHNT and CDR2 YYREEE come from the germline V gene (reference sequence). CD8+ and CD4+ T cells from blood underwent TCR beta sequencing, which was carried out in a high-throughput format.

The receptor was derived from a human donor in good health. This sequence joins TRBV5-4 and TRBJ2-3, with TRBD1 as a possible D gene (6 bases). Sequences were obtained from CD4+ T cells from PBMCs. The CDR3 DNA follows: TGTGCCAGCAGCTTACAGGGTAGCACAGATACGCAGTATTTT. Its translation: CASSLQGSTDTQYF.